The source of this T cell receptor (beta chain) is a study of control samples from healthy donors and cancer patients. V gave up 2 bases and J gave up 2 bases, with 6 bases separating them. This CDR3 has 14 residues. Germline CDR1 and CDR2: LGHDT and YNNKEL (reference sequence). Profiling relied on immunoSEQ multiplex PCR, and the TCRdb table lists in-frame clones only, not all of them. The sample lists 100,000 to 150,000 clones, roughly 90% seen once, with approximately 2.2% in the top ten. Input material: blood. The TCR sequence derives from a woman aged 50 to 60 in good health. The rearrangement links TRBV3-1 (or the pseudogene TRBV3-2) to TRBJ1-4; the D is unclear. CDR3 bases: TGTGCCAGCAGCCAACAGGCCACTAATGAAAAACTGTTTTTT. It is translated as CASSQQATNEKLFF.